This T cell receptor (beta chain) emerged from a study of graft-versus-host responses after intestinal transplantation. For the study at large: Isolated intestinal, liver-intestinal, or multivisceral transplants had been given to the recipients. Recipients were all induced with anti-thymocyte globulin, then given tacrolimus and steroids for two to three years.

Findings of the study overall: Allograft clonal ratios (graft-versus-host to host-versus-graft) were high in patients who had graft-donor T cell macrochimerism.

V dropped 4 bases and J dropped 0 bases, with 16 bases sitting between them. The germline V gene encodes CDR1 LNHDA and CDR2 SQIVND (reference sequence). The CDR3 totals 17 residues. In the case of this clone: Its antigen remains unidentified.

Measured with immunoSEQ multiplex PCR; TCRdb has only the in-frame clones, and not every one. The sample contains about 61,000 clones, around 92% of which appear only once. This sequence originates from a human donor who was the organ donor for an intestinal transplant. Material: unstimulated CD4+ T cells sorted from spleen or lymph node cells, obtained before transplant. The gene calls are TRBV19 and TRBJ1-5, with D possibly being TRBD1 (6 bases). The CDR3 DNA follows: TGTGCCAGTAGTAGGACCGTGAGACAGGATAGCAATCAGCCCCAGCATTTT. Its protein is CASSRTVRQDSNQPQHF.